These 20 T cell receptor beta chains came from one sample sequenced in a study of OX40 agonist ivuxolimab in advanced cancers. Here immunoSEQ multiplex PCR was the method, and the copy in TCRdb shows in-frame clones only, minus some. The table shows about 79,000 clones, with under 85% occurring only once. The sequencing used CD4+ or CD8+ T cells sorted from blood, collected in a trial of the OX40 agonist ivuxolimab. The origin of the receptors is an adult with an advanced solid tumor such as melanoma, head and neck, liver or kidney cancer.

Concerning this clone: Other DNA sequences in this specimen translate into the identical CDR3. The chain carries TRBV11-2 and TRBJ2-2; 12 bases fit TRBD2. The CDR3 spans 16 residues. Germline V gives CDR1 SGHAT, CDR2 FQNNGV. The V segment lost 6 bases and the J segment 1 base; nucleotides outside the gene matches: 3. The CDR3 DNA follows: TGTGCCAGCAGTGGGACTAGCGGGTGGAACACCGGGGAGCTGTTTTTT. This gives the protein CASSGTSGWNTGELFF.

V usage is TRBV25-1 and J usage is TRBJ2-7; D unresolved. This CDR3 is built from 14 residues. The ends were cut back, 5 bases at V and 5 bases at J, with 16 bases in the middle. In germline, CDR1 is MGHDK, CDR2 SYGVNS. CDR3 amino acids: CASSNMFGADEQYF. CDR3 in DNA: TGTGCCAGCAGTAATATGTTCGGCGCTGACGAGCAGTACTTC.

The rearrangement joins TRBV5-4 to TRBJ2-5, with a possible D match to TRBD1 (6 bases). The CDR3 contains 14 residues. Germline V gene sequence: CDR1 SGHNT, CDR2 YYREEE (reference sequence). V lost 6 bases and J lost 3, with 15 bases in between. The DNA for the CDR3 is TGTGCCAGCAAAGTGGGGGACACCGAAGAGACCCAGTACTTC. Amino acid sequence: CASKVGDTEETQYF.

This chain joins TRBV29-1 and TRBJ2-1; D perhaps matches TRBD1 (6 bases). Per germline, CDR1 SQVTM and CDR2 ANQGSEA. The CDR3 is made up of 15 amino acids. V was trimmed by 5 bases and J by 4 bases, leaving 18 bases between them. CDR3 nucleotide sequence: TGCAGCGTTAAGCTGGGCGTAAGGGGGTACAATGAGCAGTTCTTC. As protein: CSVKLGVRGYNEQFF.

This clone has just a few counts. The V call is TRBV4-3, the J call TRBJ2-1, with D perhaps matching TRBD1 or TRBD2 (6 bases each). The germline V and J ends were trimmed by 2 bases and 6 bases, with 14 bases remaining between them. The CDR3 is made up of 15 amino acids. The germline gives CDR1 LGHNA, CDR2 YSLEER. The CDR3 bases are TGCGCCAGCAGCCAACAAGGGGGGCGGTCCAATGAGCAGTTCTTC. Translating it yields CASSQQGGRSNEQFF.

This clone was seen once. The rearrangement joins TRBV10-3 to TRBJ2-5; D not certain. V lost 2 bases to trimming and J lost 5 bases, with 3 bases between them. CDR1 is ENHRY and CDR2 is SYGVKD in the germline V gene. The CDR3 has 11 amino acids. The CDR3 DNA reads as TGTGCCATCAGTGAGGGCGAGACCCAGTACTTC. Amino acids: CAISEGETQYF.

The J gene is TRBJ2-5, the V gene TRBV4-3; D is unresolved. CDR1 LGHNA and CDR2 YSLEER come from the germline V gene. V gave up 1 base and J gave up 2 bases, with 8 bases separating them. This CDR3 is 14 amino acids long. The CDR3 loop reads CASSQVMDQETQYF. DNA for the CDR3: TGCGCCAGCAGCCAAGTGATGGATCAAGAGACCCAGTACTTC.

V and J are TRBV9 and TRBJ2-1; 13 bases match TRBD2. Germline CDR1 is SGDLS and CDR2 is YYNGEE. This CDR3 is built from 15 residues. The ends lost 3 bases at V and 8 bases at J; junction bases unmatched: 5. The CDR3 coding sequence is TGTGCCAGCAGCGCCGGACTAGCGGGAGATGATGAGCAGTTCTTC. Its protein is CASSAGLAGDDEQFF.

The gene calls are TRBV7-8 and TRBJ1-2, with D tentatively TRBD1 (6 bases). Trimming removed 4 bases from V and 4 bases from J, with 10 bases in between. The germline V gene encodes CDR1 SGHVS and CDR2 FQNEAQ. The CDR3 covers 13 residues. The CDR3 loop reads CASSSQGTYGYTF. For the CDR3, the DNA is TGTGCCAGCAGCTCACAGGGAACCTATGGCTACACCTTC. The full variable domain, rest sourced from reference TRBV7-8 and TRBJ1-2, is GAGVSQSPRYKVAKRGQDVALRCDPISGHVSLFWYQQALGQGPEFLTYFQNEAQLDKSGLPSDRFFAERPEGSVSTLKIQRTQQEDSAVYLCASSSQGTYGYTFGSGTRLTVV.

CDR3 loop: CATLGVVGGETQYF. The CDR3 DNA is TGTGCCACCCTTGGTGTCGTGGGGGGGGAGACCCAGTACTTC. The chain uses TRBV28 and TRBJ2-5; 7 bases agree with TRBD2. CDR1 and CDR2 (germline): MDHEN, SYDVKM. The trim removed 10 bases at V and 5 bases at J, leaving 13 bases unmatched. The CDR3 spans 14 residues.

This clone has only a few counts. The chain uses TRBV28 and TRBJ1-5; D is ambiguous. The length of the CDR3 is 13 residues. CDR1 is MDHEN, CDR2 SYDVKM, per germline. V was cut by 4 bases and J by 0 bases, with 4 bases left in between. The CDR3 nucleotides are TGTGCCAGCAGTTACGATAGCAATCAGCCCCAGCATTTT. Its translation is CASSYDSNQPQHF.

The CDR3 nucleotides read TGCGCCAGCAGCTTGGGGACAGGGGGTCAAGAGACCCAGTACTTC. It translates to CASSLGTGGQETQYF. This rearrangement joins TRBV5-1 to TRBJ2-5; 10 nucleotides align to TRBD1. With V trimmed by 0 bases and J by 2 bases, 1 base remained unmatched. CDR3 length: 15 residues. Germline CDR1 SGHRS, CDR2 YFSETQ.

The chain has TRBV28 and TRBJ2-1; 7 bases map to TRBD1. Germline CDR1 MDHEN, CDR2 SYDVKM. Trimming cost V 3 bases and J 5 bases; bases outside gene matches: 7. This CDR3 has 15 residues. The CDR3 loop reads CASSFARDSHNEQFF. The DNA for the CDR3 is TGTGCCAGCAGTTTCGCTCGGGACAGCCACAATGAGCAGTTCTTC.

The chain combines TRBV19 with TRBJ2-3; 7 nucleotides line up with TRBD1. V lost 5 bases to trimming and J lost 4 bases; unmatched junction nucleotides: 6. CDR3 length: 14 amino acids. Germline assignment: CDR1 LNHDA and CDR2 SQIVND (reference sequence). The CDR3 nucleotides read TGTGCCAGTAGTCTCCGGACAGGAGCAGATACGCAGTATTTT. Amino acid sequence: CASSLRTGADTQYF. Supplemented by reference TRBV19 and TRBJ2-3, the full variable domain reads DGGITQSPKYLFRKEGQNVTLSCEQNLNHDAMYWYRQDPGQGLRLIYYSQIVNDFQKGDIAEGYSVSREKKESFPLTVTSAQKNPTAFYLCASSLRTGADTQYFGPGTRLTVL.

The CDR3 spells CASSSGTSGRALGETQYF. In nucleotides, the CDR3 is TGTGCCAGCAGCTCTGGGACTAGCGGGAGGGCCTTGGGGGAGACCCAGTACTTC. The genes are TRBV7-2 and TRBJ2-5, with 16 bases fitting TRBD2. Germline V lookup: CDR1 SGHTA, CDR2 FQGNSA. This CDR3 contains 18 residues. Unmatched junction bases numbered 10, after V lost 4 bases and J lost 5 bases.

Here the CDR3 reads CASSRTSSTDTQYF. The CDR3 nucleotides read TGTGCCAGCAGCCGAACATCTAGCACAGATACGCAGTATTTT. The rearrangement uses TRBV9 and TRBJ2-3, with D unresolved. Germline V gene data show CDR1 as SGDLS and CDR2 as YYNGEE. V lost 4 bases and J 0 bases, leaving 9 bases between the germline ends. The CDR3 is 14 residues long.

The genes are TRBV28 and TRBJ1-5, with TRBD1 as a possible D gene (6 bases). Germline V gene data show CDR1 as MDHEN and CDR2 as SYDVKM. The CDR3 runs to 13 residues. The V gene lost 8 bases and the J gene lost 0 bases, with 8 bases spanning the gap. This chain's CDR3 is CASGQFSNQPQHF. The CDR3 nucleotides read TGTGCCAGCGGACAGTTTAGCAATCAGCCCCAGCATTTT.

In its sample, this clone was seen a few times. The rearrangement joins TRBV14 to TRBJ2-3, with D tentatively TRBD1 (6 bases). The CDR3 consists of 14 residues. CDR1 is SGHDN and CDR2 is FVKESK in the germline V gene. The V and J ends lost 4 bases and 2 bases respectively, with 10 bases between them. CDR3 DNA: TGTGCCAGCAGCCCCGCAGGGGTCACAGATACGCAGTATTTT. This codes for CASSPAGVTDTQYF.

The V and J genes are TRBV5-6 and TRBJ2-7, with 7 nucleotides matching TRBD2. V lost 3 bases to trimming and J lost 2 bases; unmatched junction nucleotides: 11. CDR3 length equals 16 residues. Germline loops: CDR1 SGHDT, CDR2 YYEEEE. The CDR3 DNA sequence: TGTGCCAGCAGCTCCCGAAGCGGGATTCAGGCCTACGAGCAGTACTTC. This encodes CASSSRSGIQAYEQYF.

This chain uses TRBV11-2 with TRBJ2-5; TRBD2 agrees at 8 bases. The CDR3 contains 15 residues. Looked up from germline, CDR1 is SGHAT and CDR2 is FQNNGV. The ends lost 1 base at V and 4 bases at J; junction bases unmatched: 5. The CDR3 here is CASSLVGLAGETQYF. The DNA for the CDR3 is TGTGCCAGCAGCTTAGTGGGGCTAGCGGGAGAGACCCAGTACTTC.